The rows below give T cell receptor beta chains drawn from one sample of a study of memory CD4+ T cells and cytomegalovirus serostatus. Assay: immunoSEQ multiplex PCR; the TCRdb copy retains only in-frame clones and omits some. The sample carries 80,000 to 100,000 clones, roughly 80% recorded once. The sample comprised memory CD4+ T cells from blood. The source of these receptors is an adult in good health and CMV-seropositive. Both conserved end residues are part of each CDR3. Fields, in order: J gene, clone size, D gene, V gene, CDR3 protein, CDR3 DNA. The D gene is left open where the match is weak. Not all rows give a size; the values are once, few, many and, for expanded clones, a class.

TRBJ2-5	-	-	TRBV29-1	CSVESTGSEETQYF	TGCAGCGTCGAATCCACAGGGTCGGAAGAGACCCAGTACTTC
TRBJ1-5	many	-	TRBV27	CASSLEGLQPQHF	TGTGCCAGCAGTTTAGAGGGATTACAGCCCCAGCATTTT
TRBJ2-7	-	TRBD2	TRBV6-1	CASSGAGGFYEQYF	TGTGCCAGCAGTGGGGCGGGAGGCTTCTACGAGCAGTACTTC
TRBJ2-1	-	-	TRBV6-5	CASSRTPYSYNEQFF	TGTGCCAGCAGTCGGACTCCCTACTCCTACAATGAGCAGTTCTTC
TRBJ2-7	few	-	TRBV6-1	CASIGTVEQYF	TGTGCCAGCATAGGGACTGTAGAGCAGTACTTC
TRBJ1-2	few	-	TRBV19	CASRNLKSGGYTF	TGTGCCAGTAGGAACTTGAAGTCGGGTGGCTACACCTTC
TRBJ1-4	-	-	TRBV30	CAWTPATNEKLFF	TGTGCCTGGACTCCCGCAACTAATGAAAAACTGTTTTTT
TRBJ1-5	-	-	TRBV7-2	CASSSQLGGGQPQHF	TGTGCCAGCAGCTCGCAGCTGGGGGGAGGCCAGCCCCAGCATTTT
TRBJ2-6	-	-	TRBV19	CASSSLPDSGANVLTF	TGTGCCAGTAGCTCTCTCCCGGACTCTGGGGCCAACGTCCTGACTTTC
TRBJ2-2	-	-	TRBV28	CASRNTGPEELFF	TGTGCCAGCAGGAATACAGGGCCCGAGGAGCTGTTTTTT